The 20 T cell receptor beta chains below were found in one sample sequenced in a study of metastatic and nonmetastatic thyroid tumors. TCRdb called clones again from the PCR reads with MiXCR. The sample lists over 50,000 clones, 25% to 30% occurring once. Until they underwent thyroid surgery, no patient had received any treatment. Sample: blood. These receptors were taken from a female donor with papillary thyroid cancer or a benign thyroid nodule (not recorded which). Some clones in this sample may be carry-over from other donors' samples.

By sample share, this clone is medium-sized. V and J are TRBV6-1 and TRBJ1-4; a possible D gene is TRBD1 (5 bases). Trimming cost V 1 base and J 7 bases, with 10 bases left between them. The CDR3 is made up of 14 amino acids. The germline CDR1 and CDR2 sequences are MNHNS and SASEGT. The CDR3 DNA reads TGTGCCAGCAGTGAAGTGGGGGGGGGTGAAAAACTGTTTTTT. It specifies CASSEVGGGEKLFF.

This clone was seen more than once but under ten times. The chain combines TRBV27 with TRBJ2-7, with D possibly being TRBD1 or TRBD2 (7 bases each). The V and J ends lost 5 bases and 2 bases respectively, with 16 bases between them. CDR1 is MNHEY, CDR2 SMNVEV, per germline (reference sequence). The CDR3 extends over 15 amino acids. The CDR3 protein is CASSPSGGGTYEQYF. The CDR3, as DNA: TGTGCCAGCAGTCCATCAGGGGGGGGAACCTACGAGCAGTACTTC.

The chain combines TRBV18 with TRBJ1-1; D gene ambiguous. Trimming pared 0 bases from V and 0 bases from J, leaving 8 bases between. CDR3 length: 15 amino acids. The V gene's germline CDR1 is KGHSH and CDR2 LQKENI. This CDR3 is CASSPPSPLNTEAFF. CDR3 DNA sequence: TGTGCCAGCTCACCACCCTCGCCCTTGAACACTGAAGCTTTCTTT.

J is TRBJ2-3 and V is TRBV24-1; 13 nucleotides match TRBD2. The junction had 3 bases not matched to a gene; V was cut back by 10 bases and J by 3 bases. In germline, CDR1 is KGHDR, CDR2 SFDVKD. The CDR3 is made up of 14 amino acids. CDR3 amino acids: CATKGLAGTDTQYF. CDR3 in DNA: TGTGCCACTAAGGGACTAGCGGGAACAGATACGCAGTATTTT.

V and J are TRBV7-6 and TRBJ2-3; 10 positions agree with TRBD2. CDR1 is SGHVS and CDR2 is FNYEAQ in the germline V gene. The CDR3 is made up of 15 amino acids. The junction had 3 bases not matched to a gene; V was cut back by 2 bases and J by 4 bases. CDR3 amino acids: CASSLLAGASDTQYF. The CDR3 DNA follows: TGTGCCAGCAGCTTACTAGCGGGGGCCTCAGATACGCAGTATTTT. The whole variable domain, remainder taken from reference TRBV7-6 and TRBJ2-3, is GAGVSQSPRYKVTKRGQDVALRCDPISGHVSLYWYRQALGQGPEFLTYFNYEAQQDKSGLPNDRFSAERPEGSISTLTIQRTEQRDSAMYRCASSLLAGASDTQYFGPGTRLTVL.

CDR3 in amino acids: CAWSETVNYGYTF. The CDR3 nucleotides read TGTGCCTGGAGCGAGACAGTAAACTATGGCTACACCTTC. This chain joins TRBV30 and TRBJ1-2, with a weak D call TRBD1 (5 bases). Germline lookup yields CDR1 GTSNPN and CDR2 SVGIG (reference sequence). V was cut by 3 bases and J by 2 bases, with 10 bases left in between. The CDR3 sequence is 13 residues long. Supplemented by reference TRBV30 and TRBJ1-2, the full variable domain reads SQTIHQWPATLVQPVGSPLSLECTVEGTSNPNLYWYRQAAGRGLQLLFYSVGIGQISSEVPQNLSASRPQDRQFILSSKKLLLSDSGFYLCAWSETVNYGYTFGSGTRLTVV.

This clone was counted only a few times. The chain carries TRBV6-1 and TRBJ2-1, with 8 nucleotides matching TRBD1. J lost 3 bases, V lost 6 bases, and 7 bases had no gene match. Germline CDR1 MNHNS, CDR2 SASEGT. This CDR3 has 15 residues. The DNA of the CDR3 is TGTGCCAGCAGGCAGACAGGGGAAGGCTACAATGAGCAGTTCTTC. Its translation is CASRQTGEGYNEQFF.

This chain's CDR3 is CAIRDDTAYSGNTIYF. CDR3 sequence (DNA): TGTGCCATCAGAGATGATACAGCCTACTCTGGAAACACCATATATTTT. This chain connects TRBV10-3 to TRBJ1-3, with D hard to call. Looked up from germline, CDR1 is ENHRY and CDR2 is SYGVKD. The CDR3 runs 16 residues. The V gene lost 6 bases and the J gene lost 0 bases, with 15 bases spanning the gap.

This chain uses TRBV20-1 with TRBJ2-7, with 8 bases identical to TRBD1. CDR3 length: 13 amino acids. Germline values: CDR1 DFQATT, CDR2 SNEGSKA (reference sequence). The J segment lost 3 bases and the V segment lost 1 base, leaving 2 bases of the junction unmatched. The CDR3 DNA reads TGCAGTGCTAGAGCGGACAGGGACTACGAGCAGTACTTC. Encoded protein: CSARADRDYEQYF.

This clone was seen only a few times. J is TRBJ2-7 and V is TRBV6-1; D is perhaps TRBD1 (6 bases). Germline CDR1 is MNHNS and CDR2 is SASEGT. V was clipped by 4 bases and J by 3 bases, with 13 bases between them. This CDR3 comprises 14 residues. DNA of the CDR3: TGTGCCAGCAGTGGACTCACAGGGAACTACGAGCAGTACTTC. Translation: CASSGLTGNYEQYF.

This clone was observed a handful of times. The chain links TRBV6-1 to TRBJ1-1; 8 positions agree with TRBD1. V lost 5 bases to trimming and J lost 3 bases; unmatched junction nucleotides: 8. Germline CDR1 is MNHNS and CDR2 is SASEGT. CDR3 length: 15 residues. This CDR3 reads CASSRQGARDTEAFF. CDR3 DNA: TGTGCCAGCAGTAGGCAGGGGGCGCGTGACACTGAAGCTTTCTTT.

The rearrangement links TRBV20-1 to TRBJ2-3; D is uncertain. CDR3 length equals 15 residues. Trimming left V 0 bases short and J 0 bases short, with 10 bases between. Per germline, CDR1 DFQATT and CDR2 SNEGSKA (reference sequence). The CDR3 sequence: CSARERRPSTDTQYF. CDR3 nucleotide sequence: TGCAGTGCTAGAGAGCGCAGGCCTAGCACAGATACGCAGTATTTT.

Worth noting for this clone: Other DNA sequences from this sample encode an identical CDR3 as well. This chain uses TRBV19 with TRBJ1-1; D is possibly TRBD1 (5 bases). V was trimmed by 3 bases and J by 4 bases, leaving 15 bases between them. Looked up from germline, CDR1 is LNHDA and CDR2 is SQIVND (reference sequence). The CDR3 consists of 15 residues. CDR3 nucleotide sequence: TGTGCCAGTAGTATTTGGGGGGATGTTAGCACTGAAGCTTTCTTT. Amino acid sequence: CASSIWGDVSTEAFF.

This clone is labeled as medium-sized. The chain couples TRBV19 to TRBJ1-1, with a tentative D call TRBD1 (6 bases). Germline CDR1 and CDR2: LNHDA and SQIVND (reference sequence). Deletions cut 6 bases from V and 3 bases from J, with 14 bases between. This CDR3 region has 14 residues. This CDR3 is CASSPQTGYTEAFF. The DNA of the CDR3 is TGTGCCAGTAGCCCCCAAACAGGGTACACTGAAGCTTTCTTT.

About this clone itself: A read error may produce the germline difference seen at one junction end. This chain connects TRBV5-1 to TRBJ2-2; TRBD2 matches at 9 bases. Per germline, CDR1 SGHRS and CDR2 YFSETQ. The CDR3 is 15 residues long. The CDR3 DNA sequence: TGCGCCAGCAGGCTAGCGGGGTTAAACACTGGGGAGCTGTTTTTT. This sequence encodes CASRLAGLNTGELFF.

This clone was found a few times. This rearrangement joins TRBV6-2 or TRBV6-3 to TRBJ2-7; D may correspond to TRBD1 or TRBD2 (5 bases each). The CDR3 has 15 residues. The V end was cut by 0 bases, the J end by 0 bases, with 9 bases between. CDR1 is MNHEY and CDR2 is SVGEGT in the germline V gene. The CDR3 is CASSYSGESSYEQYF. The CDR3 DNA reads TGTGCCAGCAGTTACTCGGGGGAAAGCTCCTACGAGCAGTACTTC.

A note on this clone: This sequence may be a read error, since a much larger clone differs from it by one base. The chain is built from TRBV18 and TRBJ2-1, with D perhaps TRBD2 (6 bases). The CDR3 is made up of 13 amino acids. CDR1 is KGHSH, CDR2 LQKENI, per germline. CDR3 in amino acids: CVSSTGRGNEQFF. DNA for the CDR3: TGTGTCAGCTCAACCGGTCGGGGGAATGAGCAGTTCTTC.

This clone was counted between two and nine times. The chain uses TRBV6-1 and TRBJ2-6; perhaps TRBD2 as D (5 bases). The CDR3 runs to 15 residues. Germline V gene lookup returns CDR1 MNHNS and CDR2 SASEGT. V was clipped by 2 bases and J by 2 bases, with 7 bases between them. This CDR3 is CASSETGAGANVLTF. The CDR3 DNA follows: TGTGCCAGCAGTGAAACCGGGGCTGGGGCCAACGTCCTGACTTTC.

Only a few counts were recorded for this clone. The chain carries TRBV4-2 and TRBJ1-2; a weak D match, TRBD1 (5 bases). CDR1 and CDR2 (germline): LGHNA, YNFKEQ. The length of the CDR3 is 15 residues. V gave up 0 bases and J gave up 5 bases, with 13 bases separating them. This CDR3 reads CASSQEIQGSYGYTF. CDR3 DNA: TGTGCCAGCAGCCAAGAGATCCAGGGATCTTATGGCTACACCTTC.

This clone was seen a handful of times. The CDR3 sequence is CAISYTTGKVNGYTF. In DNA form, the CDR3 reads TGTGCCATCAGTTACACGACAGGGAAGGTAAACGGCTACACCTTC. This chain joins TRBV10-3 and TRBJ1-2; 7 bases are a match to TRBD1. Germline V gives CDR1 ENHRY, CDR2 SYGVKD. The CDR3 contains 15 residues. J lost 8 bases, V lost 5 bases, and 14 bases had no gene match.